Below, 20 T cell receptor beta chains from the same sample are listed, as sequenced in a study of chemoradiotherapy in HPV16-positive cancers. The assay was immunoSEQ multiplex PCR, and TCRdb's table has in-frame clones only and misses some. In the table there are some 5,600 clones, roughly 82% of which are singletons. The source was tumor tissue, collected from a patient who underwent chemoradiotherapy. The receptors here all came from a human donor with HPV-associated anogenital cancer.

The chain combines TRBV19 with TRBJ2-1, with 12 bases fitting TRBD2. The CDR3 length is 16 residues. After removal of 5 bases from V and 9 bases from J, the junction contained 11 bases not matched to a gene. Germline V lookup: CDR1 LNHDA, CDR2 SQIVND (reference sequence). CDR3 coding DNA: TGTGCCAGTAGTCCCAGGGCTAGCGGGGGGGCCGGTGAGCAGTTCTTC. Its translation is CASSPRASGGAGEQFF.

The CDR3 nucleotides are TGTGCCAGCAGCTTATTGGGCAGGGAAGCGAACACCGGGGAGCTGTTTTTT. This translates into CASSLLGREANTGELFF. The chain carries TRBV7-9 and TRBJ2-2; weak D call: TRBD1 (5 bases). Deletions cut 2 bases from V and 0 bases from J, with 13 bases between. Germline values: CDR1 SEHNR, CDR2 FQNEAQ (reference sequence). This CDR3 has 17 amino acids.

The table lists this clone with a few counts. The rearrangement links TRBV7-8 to TRBJ2-1, with a tentative D call TRBD1 (6 bases). Trimming took 8 bases from V and 10 from J, leaving 9 bases between them. Germline V gene data show CDR1 as SGHVS and CDR2 as FQNEAQ. The CDR3 totals 10 residues. The CDR3 DNA reads as TGTGCCAGCGCAGGGGAAGAGCAGTTCTTC. Translating it yields CASAGEEQFF.

This clone was observed once. This sequence joins TRBV5-8 and TRBJ2-5; 10 positions agree with TRBD2. Trimming removed 2 bases from V and 5 bases from J; junction bases left unmatched: 6. Germline CDR1 is SGHTS and CDR2 is YDEGEE. The CDR3 sequence is 15 residues long. The CDR3 protein is CASSFIAGGGETQYF. Here the CDR3 DNA reads TGTGCCAGCAGCTTCATAGCGGGGGGCGGTGAGACCCAGTACTTC.

This chain connects TRBV10-3 to TRBJ2-1; either TRBD1 or TRBD2 may supply D (5 bases each). Per germline, CDR1 ENHRY and CDR2 SYGVKD. This CDR3 is 13 amino acids long. The V and J ends lost 10 bases and 5 bases respectively, with 15 bases between them. CDR3 amino acids: CAKSYGADNEQFF. For the CDR3, the DNA is TGTGCCAAATCTTACGGGGCTGACAATGAGCAGTTCTTC.

The chain combines TRBV2 with TRBJ2-7, with 7 bases that match TRBD1. Trimming took 5 bases from V and 6 from J; bases not matched to a gene: 10. Germline-derived CDR1 and CDR2 are SNHLY and FYNNEI. The CDR3 is 14 amino acids. Here the CDR3 DNA reads TGTGCCAGCAGTCCGGGACAGTCCGGGGCCGAGCAGTACTTC. Amino acid sequence: CASSPGQSGAEQYF.

This chain joins TRBV14 and TRBJ2-7; D gene unclear. Germline CDR1 reads SGHDN; CDR2 reads FVKESK. V lost 1 base to trimming and J lost 2 bases, with 6 bases between them. The CDR3 contains 13 residues. CDR3 residues: CASSQAATYEQYF. Here the CDR3 DNA reads TGTGCCAGCAGCCAAGCCGCCACCTACGAGCAGTACTTC.

V usage is TRBV5-1 and J usage is TRBJ2-1, with D tentatively TRBD1 or TRBD2 (5 bases each). CDR3 length: 15 residues. Trimming took 0 bases from V and 0 from J, leaving 7 bases between them. Germline CDR1 and CDR2: SGHRS and YFSETQ. The CDR3 DNA sequence: TGCGCCAGCAGCTTGGGGGGGAGCTCCTACAATGAGCAGTTCTTC. Residues: CASSLGGSSYNEQFF.

The chain uses TRBV6-1 and TRBJ2-1; TRBD2 matches 10 bases. CDR3 length: 15 residues. The ends lost 4 bases at V and 2 bases at J; junction bases unmatched: 2. The germline CDR1 and CDR2 sequences are MNHNS and SASEGT. Here the CDR3 DNA reads TGTGCCAGCAGTGCCGGGACTAGCGCCTACAATGAGCAGTTCTTC. Translated: CASSAGTSAYNEQFF.

The chain links TRBV10-2 to TRBJ2-1; 8 bases line up with TRBD2. CDR1 and CDR2 from the germline V gene are WSHSY and SAAADI. This CDR3 region has 13 residues. Trimming cost V 10 bases and J 6 bases; bases outside gene matches: 8. The CDR3 loop is CATIGGAGNEQFF. In DNA, the CDR3 is TGCGCCACCATCGGGGGGGCCGGCAATGAGCAGTTCTTC.

The chain joins TRBV7-9 to TRBJ2-3; D unclear. Germline loops: CDR1 SEHNR, CDR2 FQNEAQ (reference sequence). V lost 4 bases and J lost 6, with 11 bases in between. The CDR3 contains 13 residues. The CDR3 sequence is CASSSPPRDTQYF. CDR3 nucleotides: TGTGCCAGCAGCTCCCCCCCACGGGATACGCAGTATTTT. The whole variable domain, remainder taken from reference TRBV7-9 and TRBJ2-3, is DTGVSQNPRHKITKRGQNVTFRCDPISEHNRLYWYRQTLGQGPEFLTYFQNEAQLEKSRLLSDRFSAERPKGSFSTLEIQRTEQGDSAMYLCASSSPPRDTQYFGPGTRLTVL.

The J gene is TRBJ2-6, the V gene TRBV13; 13 bases line up with TRBD2. The germline CDR1 and CDR2 sequences are PRHDT and FYEKMQ (reference sequence). With V trimmed by 5 bases and J by 0 bases, 7 bases remained unmatched. CDR3 size: 19 residues. CDR3 amino acids: CASSHGLAGDHSGANVLTF. As DNA, the CDR3 is TGTGCCAGCAGCCACGGACTAGCGGGGGACCACTCTGGGGCCAACGTCCTGACTTTC.

The chain combines TRBV30 with TRBJ1-5; no clear D. This CDR3 has 13 residues. Per germline, CDR1 GTSNPN and CDR2 SVGIG (reference sequence). V was trimmed by 2 bases and J by 0 bases, leaving 5 bases between them. This CDR3 is CAWSTDSNQPQHF. The CDR3 DNA reads TGTGCCTGGAGTACGGATAGCAATCAGCCCCAGCATTTT.

This clone was counted a few times. V gene TRBV7-2 combines with J gene TRBJ2-7; TRBD2 aligns across 10 bases. V dropped 7 bases and J dropped 4; count of bases not matched to a gene: 7. Germline V gene data show CDR1 as SGHTA and CDR2 as FQGNSA. This CDR3 region has 14 residues. In nucleotides, the CDR3 is TGTGCCAGCACCTCAGCGGGGGGGCTTTACGAGCAGTACTTC. Its protein product is CASTSAGGLYEQYF.

This sequence joins TRBV7-3 and TRBJ2-1, with 9 bases that match TRBD1. V gave up 8 bases and J gave up 6 bases; unmatched junction bases: 8. From germline, CDR1 is SGHTA and CDR2 FQGTGA. The CDR3 is 14 residues long. The DNA of the CDR3 is TGTGCCAGCCGCGGGACAGGGAATATCAATGAGCAGTTCTTC. It yields the protein CASRGTGNINEQFF.

V usage is TRBV7-2 and J usage is TRBJ2-5; the D is unclear. The V gene lost 2 bases and the J gene lost 5 bases, with 9 bases spanning the gap. Per germline, CDR1 SGHTA and CDR2 FQGNSA. This CDR3 comprises 13 residues. The CDR3 spells CASSLRFAETQYF. DNA for the CDR3: TGTGCCAGCAGCTTACGTTTCGCCGAGACCCAGTACTTC. Based on the CDR3 plus reference TRBV7-2 and TRBJ2-5, the full variable domain is GAGVSQSPSNKVTEKGKDVELRCDPISGHTALYWYRQSLGQGLEFLIYFQGNSAPDKSGLPSDRFSAERTGGSVSTLTIQRTQQEDSAVYLCASSLRFAETQYFGPGTRLLVL.

J is TRBJ2-1 and V is TRBV11-2, with D perhaps TRBD2 (5 bases). This CDR3 comprises 13 residues. Deletions cut 0 bases from V and 10 bases from J, with 10 bases between. Germline V CDR1 and CDR2: SGHAT, FQNNGV. The CDR3 DNA follows: TGTGCCAGCAGCTTAGAAGACGGCGGGGAGCAGTTCTTC. Translated, it gives CASSLEDGGEQFF.

This sequence joins TRBV4-1 and TRBJ2-1, with D possibly matching TRBD1 (6 bases). Per germline, CDR1 MGHRA and CDR2 YSYEKL. Trimming cost V 5 bases and J 0 bases, with 17 bases left between them. The CDR3 totals 17 residues. CDR3 residues: CASSSTTAGASYNEQFF. Here the CDR3 DNA reads TGCGCCAGCAGCAGTACGACGGCAGGGGCCTCCTACAATGAGCAGTTCTTC.

DNA of the CDR3: TGTGCCAGCAGCTTACCCCACAGGGGCAATGAGCAGTTCTTC. Translating it yields CASSLPHRGNEQFF. The gene calls are TRBV11-2 and TRBJ2-1, with TRBD1 matching 7 bases. This CDR3 is 14 amino acids long. The V gene's germline CDR1 is SGHAT and CDR2 FQNNGV. V dropped 2 bases and J dropped 6; count of bases not matched to a gene: 4. Based on the CDR3 plus reference TRBV11-2 and TRBJ2-1, the full variable domain is EAGVAQSPRYKIIEKRQSVAFWCNPISGHATLYWYQQILGQGPKLLIQFQNNGVVDDSQLPKDRFSAERLKGVDSTLKIQPAKLEDSAVYLCASSLPHRGNEQFFGPGTRLTVL.

This clone was picked up a small number of times. The chain recombines TRBV6-6 with TRBJ1-1, with 10 bases identical to TRBD1. J lost 4 bases, V lost 6 bases, and 2 bases had no gene match. The CDR3 covers 13 residues. CDR1 MNHNY and CDR2 SVGAGI come from the germline V gene (reference sequence). CDR3 DNA sequence: TGTGCCAGCAGAGGACAGGGGGGCACTGAAGCTTTCTTT. The encoded protein is CASRGQGGTEAFF.